A single sample gave rise to the 31 T cell receptor beta chains below, sequenced in a study of cytomegalovirus exposure and HLA in healthy donors. Use of 60 Vbeta and 13 Jbeta primers characterized the PCR. The assay was immunoSEQ multiplex PCR, and TCRdb's table has in-frame clones only and misses some. The sample gives 110,000 to 150,000 clones, 70% to 75% of which show up once; approximately 15% is in the top ten. Specimen: PBMCs. The receptor source for this set is a human donor in good health.

The chain has TRBV10-3 and TRBJ1-2, with D unclear. V was trimmed by 3 bases and J by 4 bases, leaving 9 bases between them. Germline CDR1 ENHRY, CDR2 SYGVKD. This CDR3 has 13 residues. This chain's CDR3 is CAISDLRSYGYTF. As DNA, the CDR3 is TGTGCCATCAGTGATTTGAGGAGCTATGGCTACACCTTC.

The table lists this clone with a few counts. The rearrangement links TRBV15 to TRBJ1-3; 7 bases agree with TRBD1. Germline assignment: CDR1 LNHNV and CDR2 YYDKDF (reference sequence). The CDR3 runs 15 residues. The V gene end was trimmed by 5 bases and the J gene end by 0 bases; junction bases not matched to a gene: 4. The DNA of the CDR3 is TGTGCCACCAGCCCTCGGACAGGCTCTGGAAACACCATATATTTT. Translation: CATSPRTGSGNTIYF.

CDR3 nucleotides: TGCAGCGTCGAGCAGGGGGAGACCCAGTACTTC. Its translation is CSVEQGETQYF. The chain uses TRBV29-1 and TRBJ2-5; a possible D gene is TRBD1 (6 bases). Germline V gene sequence: CDR1 SQVTM, CDR2 ANQGSEA. V lost 6 bases to trimming and J lost 5 bases, with 10 bases between them. This CDR3 spans 11 amino acids.

The J gene is TRBJ2-7, the V gene TRBV11-3, with TRBD1 matching over 8 bases. The V and J ends lost 7 bases and 1 base, in that order; junction bases with no gene match: 12. Germline V gene data show CDR1 as SGHNT and CDR2 as YENEEA. This CDR3 contains 16 residues. In nucleotides, the CDR3 is TGTGCCAGCACCCCGGCCGGGCAGGGGGCTTCCTACGAGCAGTACTTC. Protein product: CASTPAGQGASYEQYF. Full variable domain (outside the CDR3, taken from reference TRBV11-3 and TRBJ2-7): EAGVVQSPRYKIIEKKQPVAFWCNPISGHNTLYWYLQNLGQGPELLIRYENEEAVDDSQLPKDRFSAERLKGVDSTLKIQPAELGDSAVYLCASTPAGQGASYEQYFGPGTRLTVT.

The genes are TRBV15 and TRBJ2-1; no definite D call. Trimming shortened V by 0 bases and J by 7 bases, and 4 bases separated the two germline ends. The CDR3 loop spans 12 amino acids. In germline, CDR1 is LNHNV, CDR2 YYDKDF (reference sequence). The CDR3 protein is CATSRDRNEQFF. In nucleotides, the CDR3 is TGTGCCACCAGCAGAGATCGGAATGAGCAGTTCTTC.

The rearrangement uses TRBV30 and TRBJ2-7; 8 bases are shared with TRBD1. V shed 8 bases, J shed 4 bases, and the junction held 10 bases outside the gene matches. CDR3 size: 13 residues. Germline V gene lookup returns CDR1 GTSNPN and CDR2 SVGIG (reference sequence). CDR3 nucleotide sequence: TGTGCCGGAGGCGCGGACAGGGTATACGAGCAGTACTTC. Its protein product is CAGGADRVYEQYF.

The chain links TRBV10-3 to TRBJ2-4, with D tentatively TRBD1 (6 bases). The CDR3 runs to 15 residues. From germline, CDR1 is ENHRY and CDR2 SYGVKD. V dropped 7 bases and J dropped 5 bases, with 18 bases sitting between them. CDR3 nucleotide sequence: TGTGCCATCAACATCAGGGGTTACCGGGAAAACATTCAGTACTTC. Residues: CAINIRGYRENIQYF.

This clone occurred a few times. The chain links TRBV2 to TRBJ2-3; 8 bases align to TRBD2. Germline V gene lookup returns CDR1 SNHLY and CDR2 FYNNEI. The junction had 8 bases not matched to a gene; V was cut back by 5 bases and J by 4 bases. There are 15 residues in the CDR3. CDR3 in amino acids: CASSRSGKVADTQYF. The CDR3, as DNA: TGTGCCAGCAGTCGTAGCGGGAAGGTCGCAGATACGCAGTATTTT.

The chain combines TRBV14 with TRBJ2-7; unclear D gene. Germline CDR1 is SGHDN and CDR2 is FVKESK. Trimming took off 4 bases at V and 6 bases at J, with 13 bases between the two ends. The CDR3 runs to 13 residues. The CDR3 sequence is CASSLQGSSEQYF. The CDR3 nucleotides read TGTGCCAGCAGCCTTCAAGGTAGCAGCGAGCAGTACTTC. The variable domain in full, completed from reference TRBV14 and TRBJ2-7, reads EAGVTQFPSHSVIEKGQTVTLRCDPISGHDNLYWYRRVMGKEIKFLLHFVKESKQDESGMPNNRFLAERTGGTYSTLKVQPAELEDSGVYFCASSLQGSSEQYFGPGTRLTVT.

The chain has TRBV19 and TRBJ1-3, with D perhaps TRBD1 (6 bases). The CDR3 extends over 14 amino acids. Germline CDR1 and CDR2: LNHDA and SQIVND (reference sequence). Trimming stripped 7 bases from V and 4 bases from J, with 14 bases between. The CDR3 nucleotides read TGTGCCAGTAACGGCAGGGGATCCGGAAACACCATATATTTT. It codes for CASNGRGSGNTIYF.

The V gene is TRBV28, the J gene TRBJ2-7; D ambiguous. CDR3 length equals 13 residues. Germline V gene data show CDR1 as MDHEN and CDR2 as SYDVKM. The germline V and J ends were trimmed by 7 bases and 0 bases, with 10 bases remaining between them. The CDR3 spells CASMRSSSYEQYF. CDR3 sequence (DNA): TGTGCCAGCATGAGGAGCAGCTCCTACGAGCAGTACTTC.

The chain combines TRBV27 with TRBJ2-5; TRBD2 agrees at 7 bases. This CDR3 region has 14 residues. CDR1 is MNHEY and CDR2 is SMNVEV in the germline V gene (reference sequence). V lost 3 bases and J lost 2; bases outside the gene matches: 3. CDR3 DNA sequence: TGTGCCAGCAGTTTCCGGGGGGAGCAAGAGACCCAGTACTTC. It encodes CASSFRGEQETQYF.

This chain connects TRBV5-5 to TRBJ2-1, with D perhaps TRBD2 (6 bases). V was pared by 1 base and J by 4 bases, with 12 bases between. Germline V gives CDR1 SGHKS, CDR2 YYEKEE (reference sequence). The CDR3 contains 15 residues. CDR3 sequence: CASSLSSENYNEQFF. Here the CDR3 DNA reads TGTGCCAGCAGCTTGTCTAGCGAGAATTACAATGAGCAGTTCTTC.

The V call is TRBV5-1, the J call TRBJ2-7; 8 bases are shared with TRBD2. Germline V gives CDR1 SGHRS, CDR2 YFSETQ. The CDR3 is 16 amino acids. The V segment lost 1 base and the J segment 0 bases; nucleotides outside the gene matches: 6. DNA of the CDR3: TGCGCCAGCAGCTTGATTCGGGGGGGAAGCTCCTACGAGCAGTACTTC. It codes for CASSLIRGGSSYEQYF.

The chain is built from TRBV25-1 and TRBJ1-6, with 7 bases that match TRBD1. The CDR3 has 14 residues. Germline lookup yields CDR1 MGHDK and CDR2 SYGVNS. V was pared by 7 bases and J by 9 bases, with 9 bases of the junction left unmatched. DNA of the CDR3: TGTGCCAGCACCCAGACAGGGCTGGGTTCACCCCTCCACTTT. Encoded protein: CASTQTGLGSPLHF. Full variable domain (missing parts from reference TRBV25-1 and TRBJ1-6): EADIYQTPRYLVIGTGKKITLECSQTMGHDKMYWYQQDPGMELHLIHYSYGVNSTEKGDLSSESTVSRIRTEHFPLTLESARPSHTSQYLCASTQTGLGSPLHFGNGTRLTVT.

This chain links TRBV10-3 with TRBJ2-3; maybe TRBD1 (5 bases). The CDR3 is made up of 14 amino acids. Per germline, CDR1 ENHRY and CDR2 SYGVKD. The germline V and J ends were trimmed by 6 bases and 5 bases, with 15 bases remaining between them. The CDR3 DNA is TGTGCCATCAGCGTCGATAGTAGGGGAGATACGCAGTATTTT. It yields the protein CAISVDSRGDTQYF.

Notes on this clone: Distinct nucleotide sequences in the sample also encode this CDR3. The chain employs TRBV19 and TRBJ2-5; no clear D gene. V was clipped by 1 base and J by 5 bases, with 5 bases between them. The CDR3 spans 12 residues. In germline, CDR1 is LNHDA, CDR2 SQIVND (reference sequence). The CDR3 region has the DNA TGTGCCAGTAGTATAGGTCGGGAGACCCAGTACTTC. Translation: CASSIGRETQYF.

This clone was seen a few times. V and J are TRBV2 and TRBJ1-3; the match to TRBD1 covers 7 bases. The CDR3 runs 15 residues. Germline values: CDR1 SNHLY, CDR2 FYNNEI. V dropped 4 bases and J dropped 0; count of bases not matched to a gene: 3. CDR3 nucleotides: TGTGCCAGCAGTGCGACAGGGAGCTCTGGAAACACCATATATTTT. It yields the protein CASSATGSSGNTIYF.

This clone was seen more than once but under ten times. The chain combines TRBV6-4 with TRBJ2-3; 10 positions agree with TRBD2. The CDR3 length is 17 residues. V gave up 4 bases and J gave up 0 bases; unmatched junction bases: 7. Germline V CDR1 and CDR2: MRHNA, SNTAGT. The CDR3 bases are TGTGCCAGCAGTGCCGAGGCTAGCGGGGGTAGCACAGATACGCAGTATTTT. This sequence encodes CASSAEASGGSTDTQYF.

The gene calls are TRBV2 and TRBJ2-5; 7 positions match TRBD1. The assigned J gene may be wrong: the sequence end matches TRBJ2-7 better. Germline assignment: CDR1 SNHLY and CDR2 FYNNEI. The CDR3 covers 14 residues. The CDR3 spells CASSDPGTDYEQYF. CDR3 nucleotides: TGTGCCAGCAGTGACCCCGGGACAGACTACGAGCAGTACTTC.

This clone has more than one count but fewer than ten. The gene calls are TRBV7-9 and TRBJ2-7, with D possibly being TRBD2 (5 bases). Germline V lookup: CDR1 SEHNR, CDR2 FQNEAQ (reference sequence). The CDR3 contains 13 residues. The V gene lost 5 bases and the J gene lost 7 bases, with 15 bases spanning the gap. CDR3 in amino acids: CASSELLAGEQYF. CDR3 bases: TGTGCCAGCAGCGAGCTTCTGGCGGGTGAGCAGTACTTC.

The chain couples TRBV4-1 to TRBJ1-4, with D perhaps matching TRBD1 (5 bases). The V end was cut by 2 bases, the J end by 5 bases, with 18 bases between. Germline CDR1 and CDR2: MGHRA and YSYEKL. CDR3 length: 17 residues. In nucleotides, the CDR3 is TGCGCCAGCAGCCAAAGGGCGGGGACGGTGGGGAATGAAAAACTGTTTTTT. The encoded protein is CASSQRAGTVGNEKLFF.

This chain uses TRBV5-4 with TRBJ2-7, with unresolved D. There are 13 residues in the CDR3. V was cut by 2 bases and J by 1 base, with 7 bases left in between. CDR1 and CDR2 from the germline V gene are SGHNT and YYREEE (reference sequence). The CDR3 nucleotides are TGTGCCAGCAGCTTCGACATTTCCTACGAGCAGTACTTC. This codes for CASSFDISYEQYF.

This rearrangement joins TRBV6-6 to TRBJ2-1; perhaps TRBD1 as D (7 bases). The germline V gene has CDR1 MNHNY and CDR2 SVGAGI (reference sequence). This CDR3 is 16 amino acids long. The ends were cut back, 5 bases at V and 0 bases at J, with 14 bases in the middle. The DNA of the CDR3 is TGTGCCAGCAGTCACACGGGGGACAGCTCCTACAATGAGCAGTTCTTC. It encodes CASSHTGDSSYNEQFF.

This clone was counted once. The rearrangement links TRBV5-1 to TRBJ2-3, with D perhaps matching TRBD2 (6 bases). Trimming removed 4 bases from V and 3 bases from J, with 18 bases in between. The germline V gene encodes CDR1 SGHRS and CDR2 YFSETQ. The CDR3 sequence is 16 residues long. Written as DNA, the CDR3 is TGCGCCAGCAGCCTGGACGGAGCGGGTAGAACAGATACGCAGTATTTT. Translation gives CASSLDGAGRTDTQYF.

CDR3 DNA sequence: TGTGCCAGCAGTTTAGCGGGCCTCGGGAACTATGGCTACACCTTC. It is translated as CASSLAGLGNYGYTF. The chain couples TRBV27 to TRBJ1-2; D is unresolved. V was cut by 2 bases and J by 2 bases, with 12 bases left in between. This CDR3 region has 15 residues. CDR1 is MNHEY and CDR2 is SMNVEV in the germline V gene (reference sequence).

This sequence joins TRBV19 and TRBJ2-5; D not certain. The CDR3 extends over 16 amino acids. The ends were cut back, 6 bases at V and 0 bases at J, with 17 bases in the middle. From germline, CDR1 is LNHDA and CDR2 SQIVND (reference sequence). As DNA, the CDR3 is TGTGCCAGTAGCCCGATGGTCGGAGACTACCAAGAGACCCAGTACTTC. It yields the protein CASSPMVGDYQETQYF.

The chain uses TRBV14 and TRBJ2-7; 10 bases are a match to TRBD1. The ends lost 4 bases at V and 3 bases at J; junction bases unmatched: 12. Germline V gives CDR1 SGHDN, CDR2 FVKESK. This CDR3 has 17 residues. CDR3 residues: CASSPVGQGNRGYEQYF. CDR3 DNA: TGTGCCAGCAGCCCAGTGGGACAGGGGAACCGGGGCTACGAGCAGTACTTC.

CDR3: CASSPGTGGFYGYTF. The CDR3 nucleotides read TGTGCCAGCAGCCCCGGGACAGGGGGTTTTTATGGCTACACCTTC. The chain is built from TRBV27 and TRBJ1-2; TRBD1 agrees at 11 bases. The CDR3 length is 15 residues. Trimming at V came to 6 bases and at J to 5 bases, leaving 8 bases not matched to a gene. Germline values: CDR1 MNHEY, CDR2 SMNVEV (reference sequence).

V and J are TRBV6-5 and TRBJ1-5, with D uncertain. Germline CDR1 is MNHEY and CDR2 is SVGAGI. The V and J ends lost 5 bases and 0 bases respectively, with 8 bases between them. The CDR3 consists of 14 residues. CDR3 region: CASSRLYSNQPQHF. For the CDR3, the DNA is TGTGCCAGCAGTCGACTTTATAGCAATCAGCCCCAGCATTTT.

V is TRBV19 and J is TRBJ1-5; unclear D gene. This CDR3 contains 13 residues. The V gene lost 5 bases and the J gene lost 4 bases, with 9 bases spanning the gap. The germline V gene encodes CDR1 LNHDA and CDR2 SQIVND (reference sequence). The CDR3: CASSSLENQPQHF. CDR3 in DNA: TGTGCCAGTAGTTCTCTTGAGAATCAGCCCCAGCATTTT.